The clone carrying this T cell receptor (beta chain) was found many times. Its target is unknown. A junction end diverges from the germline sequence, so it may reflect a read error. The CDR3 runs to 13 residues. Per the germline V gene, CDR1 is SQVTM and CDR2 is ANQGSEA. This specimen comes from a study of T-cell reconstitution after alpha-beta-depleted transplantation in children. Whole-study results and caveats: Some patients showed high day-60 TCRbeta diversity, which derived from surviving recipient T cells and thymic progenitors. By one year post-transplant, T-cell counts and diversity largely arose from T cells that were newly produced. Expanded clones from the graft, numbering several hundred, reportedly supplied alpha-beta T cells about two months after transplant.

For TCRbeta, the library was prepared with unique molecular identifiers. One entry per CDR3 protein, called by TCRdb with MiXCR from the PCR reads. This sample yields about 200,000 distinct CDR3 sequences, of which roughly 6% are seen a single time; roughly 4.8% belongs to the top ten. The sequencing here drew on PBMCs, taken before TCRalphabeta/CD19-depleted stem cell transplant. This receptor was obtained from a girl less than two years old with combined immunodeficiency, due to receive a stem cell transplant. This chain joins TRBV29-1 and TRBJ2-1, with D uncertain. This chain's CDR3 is CSVEGWPYPSRVF. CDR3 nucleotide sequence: TGCAGCGTTGAAGGGTGGCCTTATCCTTCAAGAGTCTTC.